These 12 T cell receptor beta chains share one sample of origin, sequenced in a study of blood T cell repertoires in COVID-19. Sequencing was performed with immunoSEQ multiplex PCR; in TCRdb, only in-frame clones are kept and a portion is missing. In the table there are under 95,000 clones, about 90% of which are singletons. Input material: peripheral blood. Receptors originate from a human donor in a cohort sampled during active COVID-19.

The CDR3 nucleotides read TGTGCCAGCAGTTACTCCACGGGGGGGAATAATGGCTACACCTTC. This translates into CASSYSTGGNNGYTF. The V gene is TRBV6-5, the J gene TRBJ1-2; TRBD1 might be the D (5 bases). V lost 0 bases, J lost 6 bases, and 14 bases lay in between. CDR3 size: 15 residues. Germline-derived CDR1 and CDR2 are MNHEY and SVGAGI.

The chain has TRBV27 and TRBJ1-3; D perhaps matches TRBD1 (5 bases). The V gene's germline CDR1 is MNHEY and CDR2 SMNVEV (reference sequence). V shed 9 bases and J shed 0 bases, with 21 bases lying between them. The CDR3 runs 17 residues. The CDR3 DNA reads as TGTGCCAGAAAGGACGGGGGGAGACAGTTCTCTGGAAACACCATATATTTT. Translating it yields CARKDGGRQFSGNTIYF.

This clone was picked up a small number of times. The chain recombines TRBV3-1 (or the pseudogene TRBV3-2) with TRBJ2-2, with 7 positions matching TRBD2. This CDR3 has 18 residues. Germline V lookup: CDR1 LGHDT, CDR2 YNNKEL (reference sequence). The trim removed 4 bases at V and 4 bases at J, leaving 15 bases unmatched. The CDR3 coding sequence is TGTGCCAGCAGCCGCCGGGACTACACCAACCCGAGCACCGGGGAGCTGTTTTTT. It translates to CASSRRDYTNPSTGELFF.

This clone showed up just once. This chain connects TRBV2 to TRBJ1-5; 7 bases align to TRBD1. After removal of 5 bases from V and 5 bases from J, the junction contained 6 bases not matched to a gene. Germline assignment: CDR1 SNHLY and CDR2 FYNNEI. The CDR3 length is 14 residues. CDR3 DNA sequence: TGTGCCAGCAGTCTTCGACAGGGAGATCAGCCCCAGCATTTT. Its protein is CASSLRQGDQPQHF.

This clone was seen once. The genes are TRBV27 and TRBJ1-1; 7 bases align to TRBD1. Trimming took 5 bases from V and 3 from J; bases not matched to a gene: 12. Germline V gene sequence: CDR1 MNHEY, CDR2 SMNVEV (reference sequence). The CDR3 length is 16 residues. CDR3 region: CASSPRQGGIYTEAFF. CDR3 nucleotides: TGTGCCAGCAGTCCCCGACAGGGCGGGATCTACACTGAAGCTTTCTTT.

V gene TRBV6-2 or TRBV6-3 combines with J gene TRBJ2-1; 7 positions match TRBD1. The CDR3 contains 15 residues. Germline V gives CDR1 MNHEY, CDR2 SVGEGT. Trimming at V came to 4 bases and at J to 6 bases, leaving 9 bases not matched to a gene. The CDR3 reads CASSSDRDSFNEQFF. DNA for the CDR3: TGTGCCAGCAGTTCCGATCGGGACAGTTTCAATGAGCAGTTCTTC.

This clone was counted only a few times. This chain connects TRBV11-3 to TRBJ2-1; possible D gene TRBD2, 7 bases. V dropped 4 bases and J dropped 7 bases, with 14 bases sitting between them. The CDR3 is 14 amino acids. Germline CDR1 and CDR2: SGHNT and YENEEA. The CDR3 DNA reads TGTGCCAGCAGCTCAGCGAGCGGGACAAATGAGCAGTTCTTC. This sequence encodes CASSSASGTNEQFF.

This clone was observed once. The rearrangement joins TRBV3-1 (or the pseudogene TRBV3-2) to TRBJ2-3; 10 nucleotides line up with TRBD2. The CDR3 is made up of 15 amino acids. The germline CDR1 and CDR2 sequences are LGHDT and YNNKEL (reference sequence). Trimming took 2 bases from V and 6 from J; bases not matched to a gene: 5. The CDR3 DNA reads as TGTGCCAGCAGCCAACTAGCGGGAGTCTCTGATACGCAGTATTTT. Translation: CASSQLAGVSDTQYF.

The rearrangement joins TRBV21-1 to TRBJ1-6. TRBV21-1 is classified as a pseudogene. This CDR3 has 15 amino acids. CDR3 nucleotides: TGTGCCAGCAGCCAACCAGGGACTTATAATTCACCCCTCCACTTT. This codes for CASSQPGTYNSPLHF.

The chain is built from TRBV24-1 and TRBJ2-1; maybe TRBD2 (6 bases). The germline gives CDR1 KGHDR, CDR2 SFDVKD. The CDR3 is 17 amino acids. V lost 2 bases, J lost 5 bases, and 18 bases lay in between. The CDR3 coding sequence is TGTGCCACCAGTGATTCCCTAACTAGCCTATTTAACAATGAGCAGTTCTTC. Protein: CATSDSLTSLFNNEQFF.

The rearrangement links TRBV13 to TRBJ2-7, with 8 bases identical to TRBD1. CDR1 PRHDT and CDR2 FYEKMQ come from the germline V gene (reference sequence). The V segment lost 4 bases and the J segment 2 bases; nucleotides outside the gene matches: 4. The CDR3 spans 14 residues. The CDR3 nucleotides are TGTGCCAGCAGCTCCCGGGACAGGACCTACGAGCAGTACTTC. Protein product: CASSSRDRTYEQYF. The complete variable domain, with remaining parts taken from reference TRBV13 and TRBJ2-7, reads AAGVIQSPRHLIKEKRETATLKCYPIPRHDTVYWYQQGPGQDPQFLISFYEKMQSDKGSIPDRFSAQQFSDYHSELNMSSLELGDSALYFCASSSRDRTYEQYFGPGTRLTVT.

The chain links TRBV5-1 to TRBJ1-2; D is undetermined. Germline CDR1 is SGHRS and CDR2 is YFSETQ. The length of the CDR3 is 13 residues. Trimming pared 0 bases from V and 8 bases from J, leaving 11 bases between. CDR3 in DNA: TGCGCCAGCAGCTTGGTACCTTTTCGGGGCTACACCTTC. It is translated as CASSLVPFRGYTF.